The sequence of this T cell receptor (beta chain) was determined in a study of glioma-infiltrating T cells (dated by TCRdb to 2016 to 2017). About the study as a whole: The low-grade gliomas were WHO grade II oligodendrogliomas or astrocytomas, while the glioblastomas were WHO grade IV tumors sampled at initial diagnosis rather than at recurrent diagnosis. The study sequenced TCR alpha- and beta-chain repertoires from glioma tissue, from non-neoplastic brain tissue and from matched peripheral blood mononuclear cells. To measure how far tissue and blood T-cell populations diverged, each tissue-infiltrating repertoire was compared against the peripheral blood repertoire of the same patient. Sequencing coverage of roughly 4- to 11-fold of around 1 million peripheral T cells was targeted for blood libraries. Three low-grade glioma patients, fewer than 10 primary glioblastoma patients and three non-glioma patients contributing non-neoplastic brain tissue were included in the paired cohort. Before surgery, glioma patients were given dexamethasone for six or fewer days. Results and caveats for the whole study, not just this receptor: A signature set of shared blood CDR3 motifs marked patients with low tissue-blood divergence and was depleted in highly divergent patients. Group comparisons rested on small numbers: three non-neoplastic, three low-grade glioma and under ten glioblastoma patients. In non-neoplastic patients, VJ-independent divergence between tissue and blood fell below expectation, whereas in all gliomas, and especially in low-grade gliomas, the divergence rose above expectation. Tissue and blood shared very few CDR3 sequences, a result attributed to high CDR3 diversity and limited sampling.

TCR alpha and beta CDR3 regions were amplified with the iRepertoire nested amplicon-rescue multiplex PCR (arm-PCR) platform from RNA. The input for one-step reverse transcription and amplification was about 100-400 ng of tissue mRNA or PBMC total RNA. After bead purification, a secondary multiplex PCR added Illumina adapters, and libraries were gel-purified between 200 and 400 bp. Demultiplexing relied on internal 6-nucleotide barcodes carried by the libraries. Sequencing of libraries was performed on an Illumina MiSeq with 2x220 or 2x250 nucleotide paired-end reads. The paper's processing steps were these. FLASH 1.2.11 was used to merge paired reads, and BWA-MEM then aligned the reads to the GRCh37 human genome before TRA and TRB reads were extracted. An IMGT-derived reference of cassette sequences and CDR3 motifs, with pseudogenes included, was used for V and J assignment. Three-frame translation of reads was performed, and productive CDR3s were defined as those with a C...FGXG motif and no stop codons. A clonotype was defined as a unique combination of a V-J cassette pair and a CDR3 amino acid sequence. Hamming distance filtering was applied to reads, with thresholds set by the sequence error rate of each sample in mapped regions. The public reads were reanalyzed by TCRdb: fastp trimming at Q25, MiXCR alignment, in-frame beta chains only. Each entry is one CDR3 protein sequence, shown with its most common DNA and genes. TCRdb, rather than the study authors, made the V and J calls. The sample includes around 390,000 distinct CDR3 sequences, with roughly 41% observed a single time. The top ten constitute around 13% of the sample.

Surgical brain or tumor specimens were cryofrozen in liquid nitrogen immediately after resection, and peripheral blood cells were collected concurrently. This clonotype was counted a few times. The specificity of this receptor is unknown. Base quality data are lacking; no much larger clone is found one base away. The material sequenced was glioma tissue, nonneoplastic brain tissue, or PBMCs (not recorded which). This clonotype was obtained from a human donor with low-grade glioma or glioblastoma, undergoing nonglioma brain surgery, or in good health (not recorded which).

In nucleotides, the sequence is TGCAGTGCTAGAGAAAAGGGAAGGTCCTACGAGCAGTACTTC. Its protein reads: CSAREKGRSYEQYF. Rearrangement joined TRBV20-1 to TRBJ2-7; the D gene identity is not certain. The CDR3 holds 14 amino acids from the cysteine to the phenylalanine. The sequence is cut down to CDR3 DNA, 42 bases in frame from base 1. A distance of 10 bases separates the germline ends of V and J, which lose 0 bases and 1 base respectively. The germline V gene (reference sequence) provides CDR1 DFQATT and CDR2 SNEGSKA.